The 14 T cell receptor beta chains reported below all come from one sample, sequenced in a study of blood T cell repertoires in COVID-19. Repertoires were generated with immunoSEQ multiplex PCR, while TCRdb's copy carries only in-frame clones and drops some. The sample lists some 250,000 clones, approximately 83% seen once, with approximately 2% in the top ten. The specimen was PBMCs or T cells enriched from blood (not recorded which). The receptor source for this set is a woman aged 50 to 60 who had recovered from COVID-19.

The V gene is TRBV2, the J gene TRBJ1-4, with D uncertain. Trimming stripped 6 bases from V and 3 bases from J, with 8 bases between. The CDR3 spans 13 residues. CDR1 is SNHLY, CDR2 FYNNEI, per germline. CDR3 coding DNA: TGTGCCAGCAGGTGGGCTTCTAATGAAAAACTGTTTTTT. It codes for CASRWASNEKLFF.

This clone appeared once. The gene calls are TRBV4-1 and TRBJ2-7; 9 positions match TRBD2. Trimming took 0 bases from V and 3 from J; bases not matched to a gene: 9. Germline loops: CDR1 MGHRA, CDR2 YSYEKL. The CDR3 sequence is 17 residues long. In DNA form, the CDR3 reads TGCGCCAGCAGCCAAGATAGGGCTAGCGGGACCTACTACGAGCAGTACTTC. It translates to CASSQDRASGTYYEQYF.

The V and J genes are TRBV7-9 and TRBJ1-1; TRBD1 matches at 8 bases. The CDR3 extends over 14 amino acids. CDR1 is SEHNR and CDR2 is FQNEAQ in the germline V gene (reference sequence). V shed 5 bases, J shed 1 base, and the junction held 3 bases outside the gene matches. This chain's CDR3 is CASSHGQGNTEAFF. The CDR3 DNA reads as TGTGCCAGCAGCCATGGACAGGGGAACACTGAAGCTTTCTTT.

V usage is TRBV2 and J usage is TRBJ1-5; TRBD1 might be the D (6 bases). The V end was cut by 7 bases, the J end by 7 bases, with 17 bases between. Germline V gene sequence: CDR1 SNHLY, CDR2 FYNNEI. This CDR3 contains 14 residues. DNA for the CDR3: TGTGCCAGCATGAGGGGGGGGCTAGGGCAGCCCCAGCATTTT. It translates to CASMRGGLGQPQHF.

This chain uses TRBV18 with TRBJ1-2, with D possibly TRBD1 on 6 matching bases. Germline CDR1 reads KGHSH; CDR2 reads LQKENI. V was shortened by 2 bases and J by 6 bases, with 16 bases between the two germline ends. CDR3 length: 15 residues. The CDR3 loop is CASSPKGQPGDGYTF. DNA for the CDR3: TGTGCCAGCTCACCAAAAGGACAGCCAGGGGATGGCTACACCTTC.

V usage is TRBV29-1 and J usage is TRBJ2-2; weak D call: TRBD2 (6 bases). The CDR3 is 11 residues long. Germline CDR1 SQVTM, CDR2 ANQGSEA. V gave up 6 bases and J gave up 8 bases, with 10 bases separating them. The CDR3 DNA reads TGCAGCGTGAGGGGAGGAGGGGAGCTGTTTTTT. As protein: CSVRGGGELFF.

CDR3 loop: CASKLTLNTEAFF. Written as DNA, the CDR3 is TGTGCCAGCAAGCTAACCTTAAACACTGAAGCTTTCTTT. This chain joins TRBV6-5 and TRBJ1-1; D call uncertain. The V end lost 7 bases, the J end lost 2 bases, and 11 bases lay between the germline ends. This CDR3 contains 13 residues. From germline, CDR1 is MNHEY and CDR2 SVGAGI.

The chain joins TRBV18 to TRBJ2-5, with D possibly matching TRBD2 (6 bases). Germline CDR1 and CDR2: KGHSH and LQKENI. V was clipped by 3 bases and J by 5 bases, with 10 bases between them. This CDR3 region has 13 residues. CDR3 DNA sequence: TGTGCCAGCTCACCTACTAGCTGGGAGACCCAGTACTTC. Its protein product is CASSPTSWETQYF.

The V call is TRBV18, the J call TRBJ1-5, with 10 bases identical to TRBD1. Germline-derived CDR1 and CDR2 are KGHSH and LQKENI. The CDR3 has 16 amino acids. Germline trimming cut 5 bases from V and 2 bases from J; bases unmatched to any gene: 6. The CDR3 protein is CASSTRDRGGNQPQHF. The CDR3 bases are TGTGCCAGCTCAACTAGGGACAGGGGTGGCAATCAGCCCCAGCATTTT.

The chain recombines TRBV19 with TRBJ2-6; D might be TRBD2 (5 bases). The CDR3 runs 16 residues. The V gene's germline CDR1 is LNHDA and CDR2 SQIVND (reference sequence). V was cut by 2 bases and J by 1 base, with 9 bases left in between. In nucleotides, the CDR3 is TGTGCCAGTAGTATATTGAGGGTTTCTGGGGCCAACGTCCTGACTTTC. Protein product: CASSILRVSGANVLTF.

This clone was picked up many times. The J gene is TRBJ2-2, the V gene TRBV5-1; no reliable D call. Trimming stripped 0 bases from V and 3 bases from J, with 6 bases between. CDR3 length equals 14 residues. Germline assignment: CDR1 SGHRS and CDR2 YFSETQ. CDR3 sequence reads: CASSLVVDTGELFF. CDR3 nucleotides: TGCGCCAGCAGCTTGGTAGTGGACACCGGGGAGCTGTTTTTT.

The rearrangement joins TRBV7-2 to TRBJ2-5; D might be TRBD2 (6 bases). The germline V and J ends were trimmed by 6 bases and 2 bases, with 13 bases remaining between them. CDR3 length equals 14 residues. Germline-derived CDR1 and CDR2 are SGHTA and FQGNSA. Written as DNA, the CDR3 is TGTGCCAGCAGACCGACTAGGGCTCAAGAGACCCAGTACTTC. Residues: CASRPTRAQETQYF.

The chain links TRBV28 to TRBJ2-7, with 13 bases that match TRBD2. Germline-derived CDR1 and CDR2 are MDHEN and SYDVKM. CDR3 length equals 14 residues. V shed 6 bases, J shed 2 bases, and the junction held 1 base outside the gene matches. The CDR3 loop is CASSGLAGAYEQYF. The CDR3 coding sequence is TGTGCCAGCAGCGGACTAGCGGGAGCCTACGAGCAGTACTTC. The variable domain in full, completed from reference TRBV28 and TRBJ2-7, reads DVKVTQSSRYLVKRTGEKVFLECVQDMDHENMFWYRQDPGLGLRLIYFSYDVKMKEKGDIPEGYSVSREKKERFSLILESASTNQTSMYLCASSGLAGAYEQYFGPGTRLTVT.

DNA for the CDR3: TGTGCCATCAGTGACCCAGGGCATGTGACTGAAGCTTTCTTT. The encoded protein is CAISDPGHVTEAFF. The rearrangement uses TRBV10-3 and TRBJ1-1, with TRBD1 as a possible D gene (5 bases). The CDR3 is 14 amino acids. V was trimmed by 3 bases and J by 5 bases, leaving 13 bases between them. Germline V gives CDR1 ENHRY, CDR2 SYGVKD.